The next 5 T cell receptor beta chains were all read from a single sample in a study of blood T cells in healthy people across ages. With a J-beta primer mix and a sample-barcoded 5' primer, a second PCR ran roughly 6 to 12 cycles. TCRdb re-derived calls from the 5' RACE reads in MiXCR, one entry per CDR3 protein. The table has approximately 810,000 distinct CDR3 sequences, under 30% seen once. Sequenced sample: blood. Receptor source: a woman older than 75 in good health.

This clonotype was observed many times. The rearrangement links TRBV20-1 to TRBJ1-2, with D perhaps matching TRBD1 (6 bases). Germline CDR1 and CDR2: DFQATT and SNEGSKA (reference sequence). V was cut by 0 bases and J by 6 bases, with 17 bases left in between. The CDR3 has 15 amino acids. Here the CDR3 reads CSARDLRGAQDGYTF. DNA of the CDR3: TGCAGTGCTAGAGATCTAAGGGGGGCGCAGGATGGCTACACCTTC.

The chain has TRBV3-1 and TRBJ1-1, with D hard to call. The germline V gene encodes CDR1 LGHDT and CDR2 YNNKEL (reference sequence). The V end was cut by 4 bases, the J end by 4 bases, with 16 bases between. The CDR3 contains 15 residues. The DNA of the CDR3 is TGTGCCAGCAGCCTTCACGCCCTAACAACCACTGAAGCTTTCTTT. Protein product: CASSLHALTTTEAFF.

The chain joins TRBV6-5 to TRBJ2-1, with no clear D. V was shortened by 3 bases and J by 8 bases, with 8 bases between the two germline ends. This CDR3 comprises 12 residues. Germline CDR1 is MNHEY and CDR2 is SVGAGI. In DNA, the CDR3 is TGTGCCAGCAGTTATTCTACAGATGAGCAGTTCTTC. Translated: CASSYSTDEQFF.

The genes are TRBV12-3 or TRBV12-4 and TRBJ2-3; D gene ambiguous. V was cut by 2 bases and J by 15 bases, with 18 bases left in between. The CDR3 covers 13 residues. CDR3 coding DNA: TGTGCCAGCAGTTTATGGAGAGCAGATATGGAATATTTT. Protein sequence: CASSLWRADMEYF.

Regarding this clonotype: A much bigger clone sits one base away, suggesting this may be a read error. V is TRBV6-1 and J is TRBJ2-2; D is uncertain. Germline CDR1 MNHNS, CDR2 SASEGT. CDR3 size: 15 residues. The CDR3 sequence is CAGSEGRVHTGELFF. CDR3 coding DNA: TGTGCCGGCAGTGAAGGTAGAGTGCACACCGGGGAGCTGTTTTTT.